A single sample gave rise to the 17 T cell receptor beta chains below, sequenced in a study of blood T cell repertoires in COVID-19. TCRdb's table, derived via immunoSEQ multiplex PCR, lists solely in-frame clones and lacks some. The data hold approximately 200,000 clones, with 85% to 95% observed a single time. The source material was peripheral blood. Source of these receptors: a man aged 25-45 years with COVID-19, enrolled during active disease.

The V gene is TRBV7-3, the J gene TRBJ2-2; D perhaps matches TRBD2 (6 bases). The CDR3 has 16 residues. The V gene's germline CDR1 is SGHTA and CDR2 FQGTGA. Trimming pared 2 bases from V and 0 bases from J, leaving 10 bases between. The CDR3 region has the DNA TGTGCCAGCAGCTTATCGGGGGTGCCGAACACCGGGGAGCTGTTTTTT. Its protein is CASSLSGVPNTGELFF.

This chain uses TRBV6-5 with TRBJ1-2; a weak D match, TRBD1 (5 bases). The CDR3 is 14 amino acids. Germline assignment: CDR1 MNHEY and CDR2 SVGAGI. Trimming left V 8 bases short and J 2 bases short, with 15 bases between. Here the CDR3 DNA reads TGTGCCAGCGCCTCCCGGGGACTGAACTATGGCTACACCTTC. Amino acid sequence: CASASRGLNYGYTF.

The V call is TRBV7-9, the J call TRBJ2-1; D may be TRBD1 (6 bases). CDR1 SEHNR and CDR2 FQNEAQ come from the germline V gene (reference sequence). The V end was cut by 1 base, the J end by 5 bases, with 9 bases between. The CDR3 consists of 14 residues. Here the CDR3 DNA reads TGTGCCAGCAGCTTAGAGGACAGCCACAATGAGCAGTTCTTC. Translating gives CASSLEDSHNEQFF.

The chain employs TRBV2 and TRBJ1-5; D might be TRBD1 (5 bases). CDR1 is SNHLY and CDR2 is FYNNEI in the germline V gene. This CDR3 comprises 16 residues. V was cut by 4 bases and J by 0 bases, with 13 bases left in between. The CDR3 nucleotides are TGTGCCAGCAGTGTAGGGCAGGGTTTTAGCAATCAGCCCCAGCATTTT. This sequence encodes CASSVGQGFSNQPQHF.

This clone was observed once. V gene TRBV7-9 combines with J gene TRBJ1-2; D uncertain. Per germline, CDR1 SEHNR and CDR2 FQNEAQ (reference sequence). Trimming left V 5 bases short and J 6 bases short, with 10 bases between. The CDR3 consists of 12 residues. Here the CDR3 DNA reads TGTGCCAGCAGCGCCGGAGGTAATGGCTACACCTTC. Residues: CASSAGGNGYTF.

This chain joins TRBV19 and TRBJ1-1; D unclear. Germline CDR1 reads LNHDA; CDR2 reads SQIVND (reference sequence). There are 14 residues in the CDR3. The V end lost 3 bases, the J end lost 3 bases, and 11 bases lay between the germline ends. CDR3 in DNA: TGTGCCAGTAGTATGACTAGTTCGGACACTGAAGCTTTCTTT. This codes for CASSMTSSDTEAFF.

This clone was detected only a few times. J is TRBJ2-7 and V is TRBV7-9, with D tentatively TRBD1 (5 bases). The CDR3 runs 14 residues. Germline V gives CDR1 SEHNR, CDR2 FQNEAQ (reference sequence). The V end lost 5 bases, the J end lost 0 bases, and 11 bases lay between the germline ends. CDR3 sequence reads: CASSARGFSYEQYF. The CDR3 region has the DNA TGTGCCAGCAGCGCAAGGGGTTTCTCCTACGAGCAGTACTTC.

CDR3 sequence (DNA): TGTGCCAGCAGCTCAGGGATTCCCGGGAGTGAGCAGTTCTTC. Translating it yields CASSSGIPGSEQFF. This chain joins TRBV7-2 and TRBJ2-1; a possible D gene is TRBD2 (6 bases). The V and J ends lost 4 bases and 9 bases respectively, with 16 bases between them. This CDR3 has 14 residues. The germline gives CDR1 SGHTA, CDR2 FQGNSA.

The J gene is TRBJ1-5, the V gene TRBV28, with a possible D match to TRBD1 (6 bases). The CDR3 is made up of 14 amino acids. Trimming pared 8 bases from V and 7 bases from J, leaving 18 bases between. Germline V lookup: CDR1 MDHEN, CDR2 SYDVKM. CDR3 sequence (DNA): TGTGCCAGCGGTCTTTCGGGGGGGCACCAGCCCCAGCATTTT. Protein product: CASGLSGGHQPQHF.

This clone was seen only once. The chain joins TRBV6-4 to TRBJ2-4, with D maybe TRBD2 (6 bases). CDR3 length: 17 amino acids. Deletions cut 0 bases from V and 2 bases from J, with 14 bases between. Germline CDR1 reads MRHNA; CDR2 reads SNTAGT. Written as DNA, the CDR3 is TGTGCCAGCAGTGACTCGATGGCGGGGACGACCAAAAACATTCAGTACTTC. Translating it yields CASSDSMAGTTKNIQYF.

The chain combines TRBV11-2 with TRBJ2-3; D call uncertain. Trimming removed 3 bases at V and 4 bases at J, with 11 bases between. The CDR3 consists of 14 residues. Germline loops: CDR1 SGHAT, CDR2 FQNNGV. The CDR3 coding sequence is TGTGCCAGCAGCTTGAGTTCGCATGCAGATACGCAGTATTTT. It translates to CASSLSSHADTQYF.

The rearrangement joins TRBV29-1 to TRBJ1-1; D is ambiguous. V lost 3 bases, J lost 0 bases, and 17 bases lay in between. The CDR3 length is 16 residues. Germline CDR1 is SQVTM and CDR2 is ANQGSEA. CDR3 region: CSVDFKLDFMNTEAFF. CDR3 coding DNA: TGCAGCGTTGATTTTAAACTAGATTTCATGAACACTGAAGCTTTCTTT. Full variable domain (missing parts from reference TRBV29-1 and TRBJ1-1): SAVISQKPSRDICQRGTSLTIQCQVDSQVTMMFWYRQQPGQSLTLIATANQGSEATYESGFVIDKFPISRPNLTFSTLTVSNMSPEDSSIYLCSVDFKLDFMNTEAFFGQGTRLTVV.

CDR3 in DNA: TGTGCCAGCAGCGCCCTAGGGACTAGCGGTTACAATGAGCAGTTCTTC. This codes for CASSALGTSGYNEQFF. This chain links TRBV9 with TRBJ2-1; 11 bases align to TRBD2. The V segment lost 3 bases and the J segment 4 bases; nucleotides outside the gene matches: 6. From germline, CDR1 is SGDLS and CDR2 YYNGEE. CDR3 length: 16 residues.

The chain uses TRBV6-5 and TRBJ1-1; weak D call: TRBD1 (6 bases). The CDR3 is 11 residues long. The germline V gene encodes CDR1 MNHEY and CDR2 SVGAGI. The V end was cut by 5 bases, the J end by 11 bases, with 12 bases between. The CDR3 bases are TGTGCCAGCAGTAGGGGACATGCGGCTTTCTTT. It is translated as CASSRGHAAFF.

The chain has TRBV5-1 and TRBJ1-1; 10 positions agree with TRBD1. The CDR3 loop spans 18 amino acids. Germline assignment: CDR1 SGHRS and CDR2 YFSETQ. V dropped 3 bases and J dropped 5; count of bases not matched to a gene: 16. The CDR3 loop is CASSSGLGTGVDGTEAFF. The CDR3 DNA reads as TGCGCCAGCAGCTCGGGCCTAGGGACAGGGGTCGATGGAACTGAAGCTTTCTTT. Variable domain in full (rest from reference TRBV5-1 and TRBJ1-1): KAGVTQTPRYLIKTRGQQVTLSCSPISGHRSVSWYQQTPGQGLQFLFEYFSETQRNKGNFPGRFSGRQFSNSRSEMNVSTLELGDSALYLCASSSGLGTGVDGTEAFFGQGTRLTVV.

The chain recombines TRBV19 with TRBJ1-6; TRBD1 agrees at 7 bases. CDR3 length equals 13 residues. Trimming removed 8 bases from V and 8 bases from J; junction bases left unmatched: 6. Per the germline V gene, CDR1 is LNHDA and CDR2 is SQIVND (reference sequence). This chain's CDR3 is CASRGQPHSPLHF. CDR3 nucleotide sequence: TGTGCCAGTCGGGGACAGCCACATTCACCCCTCCACTTT.

V gene TRBV12-5 combines with J gene TRBJ1-5, with 7 bases fitting TRBD1. The CDR3 sequence is 14 residues long. V shed 6 bases, J shed 3 bases, and the junction held 5 bases outside the gene matches. Germline CDR1 is LGHNT and CDR2 is FRNRAP. The CDR3, as DNA: TGTGCTAGTGGGAAAGGGACAGTCAATCAGCCCCAGCATTTT. It is translated as CASGKGTVNQPQHF.